Each of the 16 T cell receptor beta chains below was sequenced from the same sample in a study of blood T cell repertoires in COVID-19. Here immunoSEQ multiplex PCR was the method, and the copy in TCRdb shows in-frame clones only, minus some. The data contain more than 150,000 clones, about 90% of them seen just once; the ten biggest clones take up 7% to 8%. The specimen was PBMCs or T cells enriched from blood (not recorded which). The source is a woman aged 50 to 65 who had recovered from COVID-19.

V usage is TRBV6-6 and J usage is TRBJ1-5; a possible D gene is TRBD1 (6 bases). This CDR3 region has 13 residues. The V and J ends lost 4 bases and 5 bases respectively, with 9 bases between them. The germline V gene has CDR1 MNHNY and CDR2 SVGAGI (reference sequence). The CDR3 DNA follows: TGTGCCAGCAGTTTACAGGGCGATCAGCCCCAGCATTTT. Amino acid sequence: CASSLQGDQPQHF.

The rearrangement joins TRBV14 to TRBJ2-1, with 9 bases identical to TRBD2. The germline V gene has CDR1 SGHDN and CDR2 FVKESK. V dropped 1 base and J dropped 13; count of bases not matched to a gene: 11. The CDR3 extends over 15 amino acids. CDR3: CASSQAGKLAGDQFF. DNA of the CDR3: TGTGCCAGCAGCCAAGCTGGGAAGTTAGCGGGGGACCAGTTCTTC.

This clone was recorded once. The J gene is TRBJ2-3, the V gene TRBV30; 13 nucleotides line up with TRBD2. V lost 2 bases, J lost 5 bases, and 7 bases stayed unmatched. In germline, CDR1 is GTSNPN, CDR2 SVGIG (reference sequence). The CDR3 spans 16 residues. The CDR3 is CAWSPGLAGVGDTQYF. In nucleotides, the CDR3 is TGTGCCTGGAGTCCCGGACTAGCGGGAGTAGGAGATACGCAGTATTTT. Full variable domain (remainder filled in from reference TRBV30 and TRBJ2-3): SQTIHQWPATLVQPVGSPLSLECTVEGTSNPNLYWYRQAAGRGLQLLFYSVGIGQISSEVPQNLSASRPQDRQFILSSKKLLLSDSGFYLCAWSPGLAGVGDTQYFGPGTRLTVL.

The rearrangement uses TRBV28 and TRBJ1-1, with 7 bases lining up with TRBD1. Germline V gene data show CDR1 as MDHEN and CDR2 as SYDVKM. The CDR3 sequence is 13 residues long. V was clipped by 7 bases and J by 7 bases; unmatched bases: 9. CDR3 protein: CASIPGGFGEAFF. CDR3 DNA sequence: TGTGCCAGCATTCCAGGGGGTTTTGGTGAAGCTTTCTTT.

V gene TRBV1 combines with J gene TRBJ2-1; the table gives TRBD2 as D, unverified against the DNA. TRBV1 has pseudogene status. This CDR3 region has 22 residues. The CDR3 here is CTSSRVLSRELAGDAFYNEQFF. The CDR3 coding sequence is TGCACCAGCAGCCGAGTCCTATCCAGGGAGCTAGCGGGAGACGCTTTCTACAATGAGCAGTTCTTC.

The V gene is TRBV5-1, the J gene TRBJ2-7; 7 nucleotides line up with TRBD1. This CDR3 spans 13 amino acids. V lost 4 bases to trimming and J lost 4 bases; unmatched junction nucleotides: 5. CDR1 and CDR2 from the germline V gene are SGHRS and YFSETQ. The CDR3 DNA is TGCGCCAGCAGCGACAGGGTGGGGTACGAGCAGTACTTC. It is translated as CASSDRVGYEQYF.

This clone was counted a single time. V gene TRBV7-2 combines with J gene TRBJ1-2; a weak D match, TRBD1 (5 bases). The CDR3 is made up of 15 amino acids. Germline V gene sequence: CDR1 SGHTA, CDR2 FQGNSA. V lost 7 bases and J 4 bases, leaving 19 bases between the germline ends. This CDR3 reads CASTESQGRLYGYTF. For the CDR3, the DNA is TGTGCCAGCACCGAAAGCCAGGGCAGGCTCTATGGCTACACCTTC.

J is TRBJ1-2 and V is TRBV5-4, with 9 positions matching TRBD1. Trimming took 5 bases from V and 7 from J; bases not matched to a gene: 12. The CDR3 covers 15 residues. Per the germline V gene, CDR1 is SGHNT and CDR2 is YYREEE (reference sequence). As DNA, the CDR3 is TGTGCCAGCAGGCGGACAGGGGTTCAGGCCCTTGGCTACACCTTC. Translating it yields CASRRTGVQALGYTF.

The V gene is TRBV30, the J gene TRBJ1-2; TRBD1 aligns across 8 bases. Germline CDR1 is GTSNPN and CDR2 is SVGIG (reference sequence). The V gene end was trimmed by 2 bases and the J gene end by 3 bases; junction bases not matched to a gene: 5. This CDR3 contains 14 residues. The CDR3 sequence: CAWSKQGGYYGYTF. The CDR3 DNA follows: TGTGCCTGGAGTAAACAGGGGGGATACTATGGCTACACCTTC.

The chain recombines TRBV19 with TRBJ1-1; TRBD1 agrees at 7 bases. The germline CDR1 and CDR2 sequences are LNHDA and SQIVND (reference sequence). V lost 4 bases and J lost 0; bases outside the gene matches: 8. The CDR3 length is 16 residues. CDR3 in DNA: TGTGCCAGTAGTAGGAGGACAGGAACCCTGAACACTGAAGCTTTCTTT. This encodes CASSRRTGTLNTEAFF.

A few counts support this clone. V usage is TRBV7-9 and J usage is TRBJ2-3, with 10 bases that match TRBD2. Germline V gene data show CDR1 as SEHNR and CDR2 as FQNEAQ (reference sequence). J lost 2 bases, V lost 5 bases, and 4 bases had no gene match. This CDR3 spans 15 amino acids. Here the CDR3 reads CASSPLAGATDTQYF. For the CDR3, the DNA is TGTGCCAGCAGCCCGCTAGCGGGAGCCACAGATACGCAGTATTTT. Drawing the rest from reference TRBV7-9 and TRBJ2-3, the complete variable domain is DTGVSQNPRHKITKRGQNVTFRCDPISEHNRLYWYRQTLGQGPEFLTYFQNEAQLEKSRLLSDRFSAERPKGSFSTLEIQRTEQGDSAMYLCASSPLAGATDTQYFGPGTRLTVL.

Only one count was recorded for this clone. The V gene is TRBV24-1, the J gene TRBJ2-1, with 10 positions matching TRBD2. Germline CDR1 is KGHDR and CDR2 is SFDVKD. The CDR3 runs to 17 residues. V gave up 6 bases and J gave up 6 bases; unmatched junction bases: 13. CDR3 sequence reads: CATSSFTGTSDGNEQFF. The CDR3 bases are TGTGCCACCAGTTCCTTTACCGGGACTAGCGACGGCAATGAGCAGTTCTTC.

The rearrangement uses TRBV30 and TRBJ2-3; D is ambiguous. Trimming took off 1 base at V and 1 base at J, with 6 bases between the two ends. Looked up from germline, CDR1 is GTSNPN and CDR2 is SVGIG (reference sequence). The CDR3 extends over 13 amino acids. This chain's CDR3 is CAWSARGTDTQYF. CDR3 DNA: TGTGCCTGGAGTGCCCGAGGCACAGATACGCAGTATTTT.

This clone has a single count. J is TRBJ2-3 and V is TRBV7-3, with 9 bases matching TRBD2. The CDR3 is 17 amino acids. V shed 5 bases and J 4 bases; nucleotides not matched to a gene: 13. Germline lookup yields CDR1 SGHTA and CDR2 FQGTGA. The CDR3 DNA reads as TGTGCCAGCAGCCCTACCGCGGGAGGGAGTATCTCAGATACGCAGTATTTT. Encoded protein: CASSPTAGGSISDTQYF.

This clone has a handful of counts. The CDR3 DNA follows: TGTGCCAGCAGCTTACAGGGGGCGACTGAAGCTTTCTTT. It is translated as CASSLQGATEAFF. The rearrangement uses TRBV7-2 and TRBJ1-1; 8 positions agree with TRBD1. The germline gives CDR1 SGHTA, CDR2 FQGNSA. This CDR3 has 13 amino acids. V trimming: 2 bases; J trimming: 5 bases; junction bases outside the gene matches: 1.

V and J are TRBV5-1 and TRBJ2-6, with 8 bases that match TRBD1. Germline trimming cut 0 bases from V and 0 bases from J; bases unmatched to any gene: 2. CDR1 is SGHRS, CDR2 YFSETQ, per germline. The CDR3 is 17 amino acids. CDR3 loop: CASSLGRGLSGANVLTF. In DNA form, the CDR3 reads TGCGCCAGCAGCTTGGGCAGGGGGCTCTCTGGGGCCAACGTCCTGACTTTC.